Each of the 21 T cell receptor beta chains below was sequenced from the same sample in a study of blood T cell repertoires in COVID-19. The table came from immunoSEQ multiplex PCR; TCRdb's copy has only in-frame clones and leaves some out. The repertoire holds fewer than 120,000 clones, with around 90% as singletons. Sequenced sample: peripheral blood. All receptors derive from a human donor in a cohort sampled during active COVID-19.

The CDR3 region has the DNA TGTGCCAGCAGCCAGGGTTCCAGCGACGAGCAGTACTTC. This gives the protein CASSQGSSDEQYF. The V gene is TRBV21-1, the J gene TRBJ2-7; TRBD1 was called by the table and not checked on the DNA. TRBV21-1 constitutes a pseudogene. This CDR3 has 13 amino acids.

The chain links TRBV27 to TRBJ2-1; 7 positions match TRBD1. Germline lookup yields CDR1 MNHEY and CDR2 SMNVEV (reference sequence). The CDR3 runs to 17 residues. The junction had 5 bases not matched to a gene; V was cut back by 0 bases and J by 0 bases. CDR3 nucleotide sequence: TGTGCCAGCAGTTTATCGGGACAGCTAAGCTCCTACAATGAGCAGTTCTTC. It is translated as CASSLSGQLSSYNEQFF.

In this sample, this clone turned up once. This chain joins TRBV11-3 and TRBJ2-1, with TRBD2 as a possible D gene (5 bases). The V end lost 2 bases, the J end lost 7 bases, and 15 bases lay between the germline ends. CDR1 and CDR2 (germline): SGHNT, YENEEA. The CDR3 sequence is 15 residues long. In DNA form, the CDR3 reads TGTGCCAGCAGCTTAAGAGGGAGTAGAATAAATGAGCAGTTCTTC. Translating it yields CASSLRGSRINEQFF.

V is TRBV6-5 and J is TRBJ1-2, with 7 bases identical to TRBD1. Trimming at V came to 5 bases and at J to 4 bases, leaving 7 bases not matched to a gene. The germline gives CDR1 MNHEY, CDR2 SVGAGI. This CDR3 comprises 14 residues. The CDR3: CASSRAPGGYGYTF. CDR3 in DNA: TGTGCCAGCAGTCGAGCCCCAGGGGGCTATGGCTACACCTTC.

The chain employs TRBV9 and TRBJ1-3; tentatively, D is TRBD1 (6 bases). The CDR3 sequence is 16 residues long. Per the germline V gene, CDR1 is SGDLS and CDR2 is YYNGEE. V lost 0 bases and J 7 bases, leaving 17 bases between the germline ends. The CDR3 spells CASSVVDEGVRNTIYF. Here the CDR3 DNA reads TGTGCCAGCAGCGTAGTTGATGAGGGGGTCCGGAACACCATATATTTT.

The chain joins TRBV11-2 to TRBJ1-2; D remains ambiguous. CDR1 is SGHAT and CDR2 is FQNNGV in the germline V gene. The CDR3 length is 12 residues. V was shortened by 1 base and J by 8 bases, with 8 bases between the two germline ends. CDR3 sequence reads: CASSLARRGYTF. As DNA, the CDR3 is TGTGCCAGCAGCTTAGCCCGGAGGGGCTACACCTTC.

The J gene is TRBJ1-5, the V gene TRBV6-1; D is uncertain. The CDR3 runs 13 residues. Germline CDR1 MNHNS, CDR2 SASEGT. Trimming removed 3 bases at V and 11 bases at J, with 14 bases between. The CDR3 coding sequence is TGTGCCAGCAGTGACACGCGTATCATGGCCCAGCATTTT. Its protein is CASSDTRIMAQHF.

This sequence joins TRBV18 and TRBJ1-1, with TRBD1 matching 7 bases. The length of the CDR3 is 12 residues. Trimming removed 4 bases from V and 13 bases from J; junction bases left unmatched: 9. CDR1 KGHSH and CDR2 LQKENI come from the germline V gene. CDR3 bases: TGTGCCAGCTCACACTCAGACAGGGACGGTTTCTTT. It yields the protein CASSHSDRDGFF.

This clone has a single count. The gene calls are TRBV30 and TRBJ2-2; 7 bases agree with TRBD2. The J segment lost 1 base and the V segment lost 2 bases, leaving 4 bases of the junction unmatched. CDR1 is GTSNPN, CDR2 SVGIG, per germline (reference sequence). CDR3 size: 15 residues. CDR3 in DNA: TGTGCCTGGAGTAGCGGGGAACTGAACACCGGGGAGCTGTTTTTT. Its translation: CAWSSGELNTGELFF.

As to this clone: Other DNA sequences in the sample encode the same CDR3. This chain uses TRBV19 with TRBJ1-2; perhaps TRBD1 as D (6 bases). This CDR3 is built from 13 residues. Trimming took off 6 bases at V and 4 bases at J, with 12 bases between the two ends. Per the germline V gene, CDR1 is LNHDA and CDR2 is SQIVND (reference sequence). The CDR3 protein is CASSPTGSYGYTF. The CDR3 region has the DNA TGTGCCAGTAGCCCGACAGGCTCCTATGGCTACACCTTC. Complete variable domain (other parts from reference TRBV19 and TRBJ1-2): DGGITQSPKYLFRKEGQNVTLSCEQNLNHDAMYWYRQDPGQGLRLIYYSQIVNDFQKGDIAEGYSVSREKKESFPLTVTSAQKNPTAFYLCASSPTGSYGYTFGSGTRLTVV.

V and J are TRBV5-1 and TRBJ2-1; 7 nucleotides agree with TRBD2. Germline CDR1 and CDR2: SGHRS and YFSETQ. The junction had 12 bases not matched to a gene; V was cut back by 4 bases and J by 2 bases. The CDR3 spans 17 residues. As DNA, the CDR3 is TGCGCCAGCAGCAACACGGTGGCGGGAGCTGCCTACAATGAGCAGTTCTTC. This translates into CASSNTVAGAAYNEQFF.

V and J are TRBV20-1 and TRBJ2-5; D may be TRBD2 (5 bases). V lost 3 bases and J lost 3, with 8 bases in between. CDR1 is DFQATT, CDR2 SNEGSKA, per germline (reference sequence). CDR3 length equals 12 residues. CDR3 protein: CSASPGEETQYF. The CDR3 region has the DNA TGCAGTGCTAGTCCCGGGGAAGAGACCCAGTACTTC.

This chain connects TRBV2 to TRBJ1-3; 9 nucleotides agree with TRBD1. V was pared by 4 bases and J by 2 bases, with 3 bases of the junction left unmatched. Germline lookup yields CDR1 SNHLY and CDR2 FYNNEI. CDR3 length: 15 amino acids. This CDR3 is CASSGTGGTGNTIYF. The CDR3 region has the DNA TGTGCCAGCAGTGGAACAGGGGGCACTGGAAACACCATATATTTT.

V usage is TRBV4-2 and J usage is TRBJ1-5; TRBD1 matches 7 bases. CDR1 and CDR2 (germline): LGHNA, YNFKEQ. The V segment lost 0 bases and the J segment 0 bases; nucleotides outside the gene matches: 8. The CDR3 spans 18 residues. The CDR3 DNA reads TGTGCCAGCAGCCAAGATCGGGGGGGACAGCTTAGCAATCAGCCCCAGCATTTT. It specifies CASSQDRGGQLSNQPQHF.

This CDR3 is CASSLVGMTQETQYF. CDR3 DNA sequence: TGCGCCAGCAGCTTGGTCGGGATGACACAAGAGACCCAGTACTTC. The rearrangement joins TRBV5-1 to TRBJ2-5; TRBD2 is a possible D gene (5 bases). The V end was cut by 0 bases, the J end by 2 bases, with 11 bases between. Looked up from germline, CDR1 is SGHRS and CDR2 is YFSETQ. The CDR3 sequence is 15 residues long.

V gene TRBV4-2 combines with J gene TRBJ2-1; D perhaps matches TRBD2 (6 bases). Trimming pared 4 bases from V and 4 bases from J, leaving 20 bases between. CDR1 and CDR2 (germline): LGHNA, YNFKEQ. This CDR3 is 17 amino acids long. CDR3 DNA: TGTGCCAGCAGCCCGAAGACCGGGGGAGTTGGTTACAATGAGCAGTTCTTC. The encoded protein is CASSPKTGGVGYNEQFF.

This chain uses TRBV11-2 with TRBJ1-3; a weak D match, TRBD1 (6 bases). Deletions cut 3 bases from V and 0 bases from J, with 12 bases between. The CDR3 runs 16 residues. The germline V gene has CDR1 SGHAT and CDR2 FQNNGV. The CDR3: CASSLTGPLSGNTIYF. The DNA for the CDR3 is TGTGCCAGCAGCTTGACAGGACCCCTCTCTGGAAACACCATATATTTT. Complete variable domain (other parts from reference TRBV11-2 and TRBJ1-3): EAGVAQSPRYKIIEKRQSVAFWCNPISGHATLYWYQQILGQGPKLLIQFQNNGVVDDSQLPKDRFSAERLKGVDSTLKIQPAKLEDSAVYLCASSLTGPLSGNTIYFGEGSWLTVV.

Only one count was recorded for this clone. CDR3: CASSLEGANEKLFF. In nucleotides, the CDR3 is TGCGCCAGCAGCCTTGAGGGCGCGAATGAAAAACTGTTTTTT. The genes are TRBV5-1 and TRBJ1-4; the D is unclear. Germline lookup yields CDR1 SGHRS and CDR2 YFSETQ. Deletions cut 4 bases from V and 5 bases from J, with 12 bases between. This CDR3 contains 14 residues.

The genes are TRBV11-2 and TRBJ1-1; a possible D gene is TRBD1 (6 bases). Deletions cut 2 bases from V and 0 bases from J, with 13 bases between. The CDR3 has 16 residues. Germline CDR1 SGHAT, CDR2 FQNNGV. The CDR3 sequence is CASSLMGAQMNTEAFF. The CDR3 region has the DNA TGTGCCAGCAGCTTAATGGGGGCACAAATGAACACTGAAGCTTTCTTT.

This rearrangement joins TRBV28 to TRBJ1-2; unclear D gene. This CDR3 comprises 13 residues. Germline CDR1 is MDHEN and CDR2 is SYDVKM. The V end was cut by 7 bases, the J end by 8 bases, with 17 bases between. The CDR3 sequence is CASKGKEPGGYTF. In nucleotides, the CDR3 is TGTGCCAGCAAAGGTAAGGAGCCGGGAGGCTACACCTTC.

The V and J genes are TRBV9 and TRBJ2-5; no clear D gene. Germline V gene sequence: CDR1 SGDLS, CDR2 YYNGEE. The CDR3 totals 14 residues. Trimming removed 0 bases at V and 1 base at J, with 7 bases between. The CDR3 loop is CASSVAGIQETQYF. Written as DNA, the CDR3 is TGTGCCAGCAGCGTAGCAGGTATCCAAGAGACCCAGTACTTC.